This T cell receptor beta chain was profiled in a study of blood T cells in healthy people across ages. The wider study: Template switching caught about one barcoded beta molecule for each two T cells.

Primers used in a second PCR of about 7 to 12 cycles were a sample-barcoded 5' primer and a J-beta primer mix. Tagging of each cDNA molecule was performed by a template-switch adaptor with 12 random nucleotides. TCRdb used MiXCR to reprocess the 5' RACE reads, holding one entry per CDR3 protein. The sample has about 640,000 distinct CDR3 sequences, 45% to 65% seen once. The donors, all healthy, were Caucasians living in Russia, aged roughly 6 to 100. Each donor gave ten milliliters of peripheral blood. The germline V and J ends were trimmed by 4 bases and 3 bases, with 15 bases remaining between them. CDR3 length equals 15 residues. Germline V CDR1 and CDR2: LGHDT, YNNKEL (reference sequence).

The chain is built from TRBV3-1 and TRBJ1-1; the D gene is possibly TRBD1 (6 bases). This clonotype was sampled from a man in his 60s in good health. The sequenced sample consisted of blood. CDR3 in DNA: TGTGCCAGCAGCCGGGGGGCCGGGGGGGACACTGAAGCTTTCTTT. Residues: CASSRGAGGDTEAFF.